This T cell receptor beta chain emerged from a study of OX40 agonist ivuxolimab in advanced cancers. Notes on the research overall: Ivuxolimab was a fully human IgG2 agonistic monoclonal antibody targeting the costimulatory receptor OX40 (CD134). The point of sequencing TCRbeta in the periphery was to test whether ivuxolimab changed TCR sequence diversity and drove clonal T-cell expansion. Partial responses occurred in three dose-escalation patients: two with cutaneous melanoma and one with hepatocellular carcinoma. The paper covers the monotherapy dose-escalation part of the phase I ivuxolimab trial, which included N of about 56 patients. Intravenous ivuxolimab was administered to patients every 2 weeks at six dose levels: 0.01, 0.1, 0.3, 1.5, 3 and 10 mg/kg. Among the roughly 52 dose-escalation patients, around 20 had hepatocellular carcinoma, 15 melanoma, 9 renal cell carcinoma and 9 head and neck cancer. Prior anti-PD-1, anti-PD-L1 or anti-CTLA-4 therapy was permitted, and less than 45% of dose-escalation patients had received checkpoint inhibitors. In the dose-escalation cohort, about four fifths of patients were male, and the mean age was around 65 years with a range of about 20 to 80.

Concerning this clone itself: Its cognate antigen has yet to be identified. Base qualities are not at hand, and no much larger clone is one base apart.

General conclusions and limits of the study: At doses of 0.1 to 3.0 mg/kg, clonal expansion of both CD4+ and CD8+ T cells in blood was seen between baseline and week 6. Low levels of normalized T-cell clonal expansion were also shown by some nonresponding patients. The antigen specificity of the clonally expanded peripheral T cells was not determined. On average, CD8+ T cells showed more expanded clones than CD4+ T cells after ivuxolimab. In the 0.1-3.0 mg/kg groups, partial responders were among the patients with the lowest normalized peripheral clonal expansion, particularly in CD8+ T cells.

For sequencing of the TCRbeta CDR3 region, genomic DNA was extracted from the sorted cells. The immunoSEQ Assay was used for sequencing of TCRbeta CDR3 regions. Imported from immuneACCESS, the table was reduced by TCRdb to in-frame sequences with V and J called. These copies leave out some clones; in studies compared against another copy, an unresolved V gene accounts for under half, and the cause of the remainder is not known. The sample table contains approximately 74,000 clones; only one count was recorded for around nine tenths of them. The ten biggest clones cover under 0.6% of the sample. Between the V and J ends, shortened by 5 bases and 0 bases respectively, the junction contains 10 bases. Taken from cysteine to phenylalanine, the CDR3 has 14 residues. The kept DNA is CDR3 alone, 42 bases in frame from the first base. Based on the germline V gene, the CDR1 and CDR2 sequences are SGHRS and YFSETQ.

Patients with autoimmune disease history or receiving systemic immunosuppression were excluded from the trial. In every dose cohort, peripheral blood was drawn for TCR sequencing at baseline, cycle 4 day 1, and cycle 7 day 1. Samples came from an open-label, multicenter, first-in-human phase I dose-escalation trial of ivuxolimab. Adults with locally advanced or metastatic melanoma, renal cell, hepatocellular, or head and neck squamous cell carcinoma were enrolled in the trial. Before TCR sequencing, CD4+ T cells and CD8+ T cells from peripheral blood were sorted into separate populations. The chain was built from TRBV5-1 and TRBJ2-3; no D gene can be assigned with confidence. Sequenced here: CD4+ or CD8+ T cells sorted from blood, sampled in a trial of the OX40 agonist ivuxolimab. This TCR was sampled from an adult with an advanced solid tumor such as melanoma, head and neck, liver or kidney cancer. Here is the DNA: TGCGCCAGCAGTTTTGGATCCAGCACAGATACGCAGTATTTT. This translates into CASSFGSSTDTQYF.